This T cell receptor (beta chain) emerged from a study of shared clonotypes between healthy human individuals. Study-level points and caveats: Compared with clonotypes that all four donors shared, non-shared clonotypes had lower generation probabilities. An anticipated effect of sequencing depth on clonotype sharing among donors was recognized.

The assay was immunoSEQ multiplex PCR, and TCRdb's table has in-frame clones only and misses some. This table holds some 660,000 clones, 60% to 75% found once. Of note for this clone: The antigen is unknown.

The CDR3 covers 14 residues. From germline, CDR1 is LNHDA and CDR2 SQIVND (reference sequence). Germline trimming cut 7 bases from V and 1 base from J; bases unmatched to any gene: 6. The chain recombines TRBV19 with TRBJ1-1; 7 bases map to TRBD1. The TCR originated in a woman aged 30 to 39 in good health. The sample taken for sequencing was memory CD4+ T cells sorted from blood. Specified subset: CD45RA-negative fraction. CDR3 coding DNA: TGTGCCAGTACGATACAGGGGCCGAACACTGAAGCTTTCTTT. It translates to CASTIQGPNTEAFF.